This TCR beta chain was obtained from a study of regulatory T cells in long-lasting Graves disease. V shed 1 base and J shed 1 base, with 4 bases lying between them. The CDR3 runs to 13 residues. CDR1 and CDR2 (germline): MNHEY, SMNVEV (reference sequence). Both iRepertoire HTBI primers and Arm-PCR of CDR3 regions were used to build the TCR beta libraries. TCRdb reprocessed the multiplex PCR reads via MiXCR and lists one record per CDR3 protein. This sample has over 450,000 distinct CDR3 sequences; around 12% occur once, and the top ten carry roughly 8.2%. Time point here: newly diagnosed GD, antithyroid drugs for less than 3 months. After RNA was extracted from PBMCs, the TCR library was made from it. This clonotype has ten or more counts. The data also belong to a second study, concerning T cells in Graves' hyperthyroidism and ophthalmopathy.

The sample in question was peripheral blood mononuclear cells (PBMCs), obtained at new diagnosis, from a patient treated with antithyroid drugs. This clonotype was sampled from a woman in her 30s with Graves disease. This chain links TRBV27 with TRBJ1-1; D uncertain. The CDR3 sequence is CASSLYRNTEAFF. The CDR3, as DNA: TGTGCCAGCAGTTTATATCGGAACACTGAAGCTTTCTTT.